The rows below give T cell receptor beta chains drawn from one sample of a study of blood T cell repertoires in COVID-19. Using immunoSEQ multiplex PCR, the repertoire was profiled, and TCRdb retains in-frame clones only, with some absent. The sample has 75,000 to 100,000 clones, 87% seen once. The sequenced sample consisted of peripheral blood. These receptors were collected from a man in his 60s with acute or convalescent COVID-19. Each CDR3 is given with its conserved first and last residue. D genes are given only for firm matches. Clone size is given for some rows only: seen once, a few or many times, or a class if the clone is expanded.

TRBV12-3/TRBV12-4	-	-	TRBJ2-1	TGTGCCAGCAGTTTCGGTGCTGGCGGGCAGTTCTTC	CASSFGAGGQFF
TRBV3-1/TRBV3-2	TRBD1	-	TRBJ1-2	TGTGCCAGCAGCCAGACAGGGGGCAATGGCTACACCTTC	CASSQTGGNGYTF
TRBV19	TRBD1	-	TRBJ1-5	TGTGCCAGTAGTATGGGACAGGTATATCAGCCCCAGCATTTT	CASSMGQVYQPQHF
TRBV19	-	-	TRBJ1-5	TGTGCCAGTATTGAGGGTGCGGGCAATCAGCCCCAGCATTTT	CASIEGAGNQPQHF
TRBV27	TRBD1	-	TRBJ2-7	TGTGCCAGCAACCGAGGGGGCTCGTTGACCTACGAGCAGTACTTC	CASNRGGSLTYEQYF
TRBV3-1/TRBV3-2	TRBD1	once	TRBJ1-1	TGTGCCAGCAGCAAAACTAGACAGGGTACTGAAGCTTTCTTT	CASSKTRQGTEAFF
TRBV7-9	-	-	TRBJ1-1	TGTGCCAGTACCGTCGCGGACAGCCCGGACACTGAAGCTTTCTTT	CASTVADSPDTEAFF
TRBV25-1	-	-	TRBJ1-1	TGTGCCAGCAGTGAGACAGGATTAAACACTGAAGCTTTCTTT	CASSETGLNTEAFF
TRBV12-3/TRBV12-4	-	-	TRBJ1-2	TGTGCCAGCAGGCTACAGGGATTAGGGGGCTACACCTTC	CASRLQGLGGYTF
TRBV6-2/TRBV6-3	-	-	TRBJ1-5	TGTGCCAGCAGTTATAACAGCCGTGGGAATCAGCCCCAGCATTTT	CASSYNSRGNQPQHF
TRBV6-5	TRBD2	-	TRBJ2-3	TGTGCCAGCAGTCCGGGACTAGCGACGCAGTATTTT	CASSPGLATQYF
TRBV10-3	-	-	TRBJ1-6	TGTGCCGCGACGGGACTCCCGAATTCACCCCTCCACTTT	CAATGLPNSPLHF
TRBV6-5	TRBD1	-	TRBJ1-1	TGTGCCAGCAGTCCAGGGGGCACTGAAGCTTTCTTT	CASSPGGTEAFF
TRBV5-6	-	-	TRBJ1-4	TGTGCCAGCAGCTCAGGGGCGGGTGAAAAACTGTTTTTT	CASSSGAGEKLFF
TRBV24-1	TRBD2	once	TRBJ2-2	TGTGCCACCGGGAATCTAGCGGCCACCGGGGAGCTGTTTTTT	CATGNLAATGELFF
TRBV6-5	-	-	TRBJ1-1	TGTGCCAGCGGTTCCTCGAGGGCCTTAAGAAACACTGAAGCTTTCTTT	CASGSSRALRNTEAFF
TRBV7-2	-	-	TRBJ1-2	TGTGCCAGCAGCTTAGCACAGCTCTCCTATGGCTACACCTTC	CASSLAQLSYGYTF
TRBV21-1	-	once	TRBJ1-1	TGTGCCAGCAGCAAACTAAAGTCCGGTCGGGGTGAAGCTTTCTTT	CASSKLKSGRGEAFF
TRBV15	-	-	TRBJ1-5	TGTGCCACCAGCAGGCCTGCAGAGGTCTATAGCAATCAGCCCCAGCATTTT	CATSRPAEVYSNQPQHF
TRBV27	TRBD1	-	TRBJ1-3	TGTGCCAGCAGCATGGACAGGAATACTGGAAACACCATATATTTT	CASSMDRNTGNTIYF
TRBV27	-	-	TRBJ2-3	TGTGCCAGCAGTTTGGGCGGGGCTGGCACAGATACGCAGTATTTT	CASSLGGAGTDTQYF
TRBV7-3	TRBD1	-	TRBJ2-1	TGTGCCAGCAGCATCAGGACAGGGTACTACAATGAGCAGTTCTTC	CASSIRTGYYNEQFF
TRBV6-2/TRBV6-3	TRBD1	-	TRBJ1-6	TGTGCCAGCAGCCTCGGGACAGATAATTCACCCCTCCACTTT	CASSLGTDNSPLHF
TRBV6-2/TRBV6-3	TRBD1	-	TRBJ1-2	TGTGCCAGCAGTTACGATTGGGACAGGGAGGACTATGGCTACACCTTC	CASSYDWDREDYGYTF
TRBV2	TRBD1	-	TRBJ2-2	TGTGCCAGCAGTGGACAGGGCAGCGACACCGGGGAGCTGTTTTTT	CASSGQGSDTGELFF
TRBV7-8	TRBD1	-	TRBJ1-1	TGTGCCAGCAGCTTAGTCGAAACAGGGGATGCTTTCTTT	CASSLVETGDAFF
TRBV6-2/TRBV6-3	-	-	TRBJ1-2	TGTGCCAGCAGTCCAGAATATGGCTACACCTTC	CASSPEYGYTF
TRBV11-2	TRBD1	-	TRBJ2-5	TGTGCCAGCAGCCCCACCCGGGACAGGGTAAAGACCCAGTACTTC	CASSPTRDRVKTQYF
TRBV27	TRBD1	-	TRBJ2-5	TGTGCCAGCACCCCAAGAATGACAGGGGAGGAGACCCAGTACTTC	CASTPRMTGEETQYF
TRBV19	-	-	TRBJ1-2	TGTGCCAGTAGTATTGTCCTGCCGAGGGCTAACTATGGCTACACCTTC	CASSIVLPRANYGYTF
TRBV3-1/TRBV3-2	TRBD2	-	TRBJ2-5	TGTGCCAGCAGCCAAGTTAGCGGGGGAGGAGAGACCCAGTACTTC	CASSQVSGGGETQYF
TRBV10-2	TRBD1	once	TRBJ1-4	TGCGCCAGCAGTGAGCCCGGACAGGGTACCGAAAAACTGTTTTTT	CASSEPGQGTEKLFF
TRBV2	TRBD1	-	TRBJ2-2	TGTGCCAGCAGTGTGAGCGTGACAGGGGCCGGGGAGCTGTTTTTT	CASSVSVTGAGELFF